This T cell receptor beta chain appears in the sequencing data of a study of T cells in Graves' hyperthyroidism and ophthalmopathy. Points from the study as a whole: Most clonotypes expanded in thyroid above 0.001 were likewise present in blood.

This clonotype appeared a few times. Its antigen is not identified. Graves' hyperthyroidism without ophthalmopathy progression within 18 months was termed stable. Uncontrolled infection, other autoimmune disease, pregnancy or lactation disqualified patients from enrolment. PBMCs were obtained from 7.5 to 10 ml fresh peripheral blood. The source material, RNA transcripts, was used to amplify TCR beta CDR3 regions. The HTBI primer set was used in a first-round RT-PCR of the TCR CDR3. TCRdb used MiXCR to reprocess the multiplex PCR reads, holding one entry per CDR3 protein. The table lists 300,000 to 400,000 distinct CDR3 sequences, around 23% of them singletons. The germline V gene has CDR1 DFQATT and CDR2 SNEGSKA (reference sequence). The V gene lost 4 bases and the J gene lost 8 bases, with 14 bases spanning the gap. The CDR3 runs to 12 residues.

The source material was blood. The clonotype was recovered from a woman in her fifties or sixties with Graves' hyperthyroidism. The chain is built from TRBV20-1 and TRBJ1-2; possibly TRBD1 for D (6 bases). CDR3 sequence: CSAIGGAKGYTF. The DNA of the CDR3 is TGCAGTGCTATAGGGGGGGCGAAAGGCTACACCTTC.